Sequencing of this TCR beta chain was carried out in a study of blood T cell repertoires in COVID-19. Study as a whole: Italy, Spain and the United States were the sources of the convalescent and acute COVID-19 samples.

Germline V gene data show CDR1 as LNHDA and CDR2 as SQIVND (reference sequence). The CDR3 runs to 19 residues. Unmatched junction bases numbered 12, after V lost 5 bases and J lost 0 bases. Only in-frame clones appear in the TCRdb table, and some are missing; sequencing was by immunoSEQ multiplex PCR. This sample carries 70,000 to 100,000 clones, approximately 88% of them seen once, and the ten largest clones take about 17%. During active infection, Seattle patients enrolled and were then monitored through disease. The chain links TRBV19 to TRBJ2-6, with 8 bases that match TRBD2. This receptor was taken from a woman in her sixties with COVID-19, enrolled during active disease. Source material: peripheral blood. The CDR3 loop reads CASSPAGAYHISGANVLTF. For the CDR3, the DNA is TGTGCCAGTAGTCCAGCGGGGGCGTATCATATCTCTGGGGCCAACGTCCTGACTTTC.